Shown below are 24 T cell receptor beta chains from a single sample sequenced in a study of blood T cell repertoires in COVID-19. The protocol was immunoSEQ multiplex PCR, while the TCRdb copy is restricted to in-frame clones and leaves out a portion. The sample holds about 210,000 clones, around nine tenths seen once. Specimen: peripheral blood. These receptors were collected from a woman aged 40 to 50 with acute or convalescent COVID-19.

The DNA for the CDR3 is TGTGCCAGCAGCGGGACAGGGCAGATGAACACTGAAGCTTTCTTT. It is translated as CASSGTGQMNTEAFF. The rearrangement joins TRBV2 to TRBJ1-1; 9 positions match TRBD1. The length of the CDR3 is 15 residues. Germline assignment: CDR1 SNHLY and CDR2 FYNNEI. Unmatched junction bases numbered 5, after V lost 6 bases and J lost 0 bases.

The V gene is TRBV30, the J gene TRBJ1-1; D not resolved. Germline CDR1 GTSNPN, CDR2 SVGIG (reference sequence). CDR3 length: 12 residues. Trimming took off 1 base at V and 4 bases at J, with 7 bases between the two ends. CDR3 nucleotide sequence: TGTGCCTGGAGTGGCCGGGGCACTGAAGCTTTCTTT. Translated, it gives CAWSGRGTEAFF.

The chain uses TRBV19 and TRBJ1-1; 11 bases fit TRBD1. The junction had 1 base not matched to a gene; V was cut back by 4 bases and J by 3 bases. This CDR3 contains 14 residues. Looked up from germline, CDR1 is LNHDA and CDR2 is SQIVND (reference sequence). CDR3 nucleotides: TGTGCCAGTAGTAGGACAGGGGGCTACACTGAAGCTTTCTTT. Translating gives CASSRTGGYTEAFF.

The chain recombines TRBV6-1 with TRBJ1-2; 9 bases map to TRBD1. V lost 3 bases and J lost 7; bases outside the gene matches: 3. The CDR3 contains 13 residues. The germline gives CDR1 MNHNS, CDR2 SASEGT. This CDR3 is CASSDRDRVGYTF. CDR3 nucleotide sequence: TGTGCCAGCAGTGACCGGGACAGGGTTGGCTACACCTTC.

The chain couples TRBV30 to TRBJ2-3; D call uncertain. The CDR3 has 11 residues. Germline V CDR1 and CDR2: GTSNPN, SVGIG (reference sequence). V was cut by 2 bases and J by 3 bases, with 3 bases left in between. The DNA for the CDR3 is TGTGCCTGGAGTTATACAGATACGCAGTATTTT. Translating it yields CAWSYTDTQYF. Filled out from reference TRBV30 and TRBJ2-3, the complete variable domain reads SQTIHQWPATLVQPVGSPLSLECTVEGTSNPNLYWYRQAAGRGLQLLFYSVGIGQISSEVPQNLSASRPQDRQFILSSKKLLLSDSGFYLCAWSYTDTQYFGPGTRLTVL.

As for this clone: One end of the junction is discordant with germline, which a read error may explain. V usage is TRBV20-1 and J usage is TRBJ1-1; D remains ambiguous. CDR1 is DFQATT, CDR2 SNEGSKA, per germline (reference sequence). CDR3 length: 9 amino acids. This CDR3 is CSAGATEIF. Written as DNA, the CDR3 is TGCAGTGCAGGAGCGACGGAGATCTTT.

The gene calls are TRBV5-1 and TRBJ1-4; D call uncertain. The length of the CDR3 is 13 residues. CDR1 and CDR2 from the germline V gene are SGHRS and YFSETQ. V gave up 0 bases and J gave up 5 bases, with 5 bases separating them. The CDR3 sequence is CASSLVQNEKLFF. CDR3 coding DNA: TGCGCCAGCAGCTTGGTACAGAATGAAAAACTGTTTTTT.

V is TRBV10-2 and J is TRBJ1-6; no clear D gene. The CDR3 spans 13 residues. The ends were cut back, 4 bases at V and 7 bases at J, with 8 bases in the middle. Germline values: CDR1 WSHSY, CDR2 SAAADI. Here the CDR3 DNA reads TGCGCCAGCAGTGTAACAGAGAATTCACCCCTCCACTTT. The encoded protein is CASSVTENSPLHF.

This clone has only one observation. The chain employs TRBV5-6 and TRBJ2-1; 8 bases line up with TRBD2. V trimming: 2 bases; J trimming: 6 bases; junction bases outside the gene matches: 4. The germline gives CDR1 SGHDT, CDR2 YYEEEE. The CDR3 runs to 14 residues. The CDR3 spells CASSFNRGGNEQFF. In DNA, the CDR3 is TGTGCCAGCAGCTTTAATCGGGGGGGCAATGAGCAGTTCTTC.

The CDR3 coding sequence is TGTGCCAGCAGCCAAGATAACGCCTACGGCTATGGCTACACCTTC. Its protein is CASSQDNAYGYGYTF. The chain joins TRBV3-1 (or the pseudogene TRBV3-2) to TRBJ1-2; D is unclear. CDR3 size: 15 residues. V lost 0 bases, J lost 4 bases, and 12 bases lay in between. Germline-derived CDR1 and CDR2 are LGHDT and YNNKEL (reference sequence).

The chain recombines TRBV24-1 with TRBJ2-3, with D maybe TRBD1 (6 bases). This CDR3 region has 15 residues. Germline V gene data show CDR1 as KGHDR and CDR2 as SFDVKD. V lost 4 bases, J lost 5 bases, and 15 bases lay in between. The CDR3 here is CATSDPVEGVDTQYF. CDR3 sequence (DNA): TGTGCCACCAGTGACCCGGTCGAGGGGGTAGATACGCAGTATTTT.

The rearrangement joins TRBV10-2 to TRBJ1-6, with D possibly TRBD1 on 6 matching bases. Germline values: CDR1 WSHSY, CDR2 SAAADI. V lost 10 bases and J lost 4, with 11 bases in between. The CDR3 is 13 residues long. DNA of the CDR3: TGCGCCACTACCCAGGGGTATAATTCACCCCTCCACTTT. It codes for CATTQGYNSPLHF.

The chain couples TRBV25-1 to TRBJ1-1, with 10 nucleotides matching TRBD1. The trim removed 6 bases at V and 5 bases at J, leaving 9 bases unmatched. The CDR3 totals 15 residues. The germline V gene encodes CDR1 MGHDK and CDR2 SYGVNS. The chain's CDR3 is CASRLSGTGETEAFF. DNA of the CDR3: TGTGCCAGCAGACTGAGTGGGACAGGGGAAACTGAAGCTTTCTTT.

The chain couples TRBV7-8 to TRBJ2-3; D perhaps matches TRBD2 (6 bases). The CDR3 runs 16 residues. The germline V gene encodes CDR1 SGHVS and CDR2 FQNEAQ. The V end lost 1 base, the J end lost 1 base, and 12 bases lay between the germline ends. The CDR3 DNA sequence: TGTGCCAGCAGCTTAGTGTCGTGGGGGGGCACAGATACGCAGTATTTT. As protein: CASSLVSWGGTDTQYF.

The chain combines TRBV29-1 with TRBJ2-6; D is unresolved. Looked up from germline, CDR1 is SQVTM and CDR2 is ANQGSEA. This CDR3 has 14 amino acids. V was shortened by 2 bases and J by 2 bases, with 7 bases between the two germline ends. CDR3 loop: CSVELETGANVLTF. CDR3 DNA: TGCAGCGTTGAATTGGAGACTGGGGCCAACGTCCTGACTTTC.

This chain connects TRBV2 to TRBJ1-1, with a tentative D call TRBD1 (5 bases). V lost 4 bases and J 1 base, leaving 10 bases between the germline ends. The CDR3 sequence is 14 residues long. The germline CDR1 and CDR2 sequences are SNHLY and FYNNEI. The CDR3: CASSVGGANTEAFF. The CDR3 region has the DNA TGTGCCAGCAGTGTTGGAGGGGCGAACACTGAAGCTTTCTTT.

The table lists this clone with a count of one. The rearrangement joins TRBV14 to TRBJ1-2; D may be TRBD1 (5 bases). CDR3 length: 14 amino acids. Germline CDR1 is SGHDN and CDR2 is FVKESK. The germline V and J ends were trimmed by 3 bases and 4 bases, with 12 bases remaining between them. CDR3 nucleotides: TGTGCCAGCAGCCATCAAGACAGAGCCTATGGCTACACCTTC. It specifies CASSHQDRAYGYTF.

V usage is TRBV7-9 and J usage is TRBJ1-2; TRBD1 might be the D (5 bases). Trimming took off 4 bases at V and 6 bases at J, with 15 bases between the two ends. CDR3 length equals 14 residues. CDR1 and CDR2 from the germline V gene are SEHNR and FQNEAQ (reference sequence). CDR3 protein: CASSSAVGGDGYTF. The DNA for the CDR3 is TGTGCCAGCAGCTCAGCAGTGGGAGGGGATGGCTACACCTTC.

V usage is TRBV4-1 and J usage is TRBJ2-1; 9 bases line up with TRBD2. The V and J ends lost 1 base and 4 bases, in that order; junction bases with no gene match: 5. The CDR3 covers 16 residues. Germline loops: CDR1 MGHRA, CDR2 YSYEKL. The CDR3 region has the DNA TGCGCCAGCAGCCAAGGAGGCACTAGCGGGTACAATGAGCAGTTCTTC. Its protein is CASSQGGTSGYNEQFF.

V usage is TRBV4-1 and J usage is TRBJ2-2; D not certain. CDR3 length: 14 amino acids. Germline loops: CDR1 MGHRA, CDR2 YSYEKL. V shed 3 bases and J shed 1 base, with 6 bases lying between them. CDR3 nucleotide sequence: TGCGCCAGCAGCCATCTAGAGAACACCGGGGAGCTGTTTTTT. It translates to CASSHLENTGELFF.

The V gene is TRBV29-1, the J gene TRBJ2-2; D is ambiguous. Germline V gives CDR1 SQVTM, CDR2 ANQGSEA. The length of the CDR3 is 13 residues. Trimming removed 5 bases at V and 0 bases at J, with 7 bases between. The CDR3 DNA sequence: TGCAGCGTTCCCGGGTCGAACACCGGGGAGCTGTTTTTT. This encodes CSVPGSNTGELFF.

The DNA of the CDR3 is TGTGCCAGCAGCGCCCTTGGGGGGGCTTTGAACACTGAAGCTTTCTTT. Its translation is CASSALGGALNTEAFF. The gene calls are TRBV7-3 and TRBJ1-1; the D gene is possibly TRBD1 (6 bases). The ends were cut back, 5 bases at V and 0 bases at J, with 16 bases in the middle. This CDR3 region has 16 residues. Germline loops: CDR1 SGHTA, CDR2 FQGTGA.

The chain couples TRBV27 to TRBJ1-1; D gene uncertain. Trimming stripped 4 bases from V and 2 bases from J, with 11 bases between. Germline values: CDR1 MNHEY, CDR2 SMNVEV (reference sequence). The CDR3 runs to 14 residues. In nucleotides, the CDR3 is TGTGCCAGCAGTTCCCCGACAAGTAACACTGAAGCTTTCTTT. It encodes CASSSPTSNTEAFF.

This chain joins TRBV11-3 and TRBJ2-2; 8 positions match TRBD1. Germline lookup yields CDR1 SGHNT and CDR2 YENEEA. With 5 bases clipped from V and 1 base from J, the junction kept 3 bases outside the gene matches. This CDR3 is 15 amino acids long. CDR3 amino acids: CASSTGQGNTGELFF. Here the CDR3 DNA reads TGTGCCAGCAGCACAGGACAGGGGAACACCGGGGAGCTGTTTTTT.